This TCR beta chain was profiled in a study of long-term antiretroviral therapy in people with HIV. Points from the study as a whole: Patients on ART gained diversity, which nonetheless stayed below transplant donor controls. Compared with controls, HIV repertoires showed narrower CDR3 length ranges.

The assay, immunoSEQ v3.0, was run at survey level. Sequencing used immunoSEQ multiplex PCR; TCRdb keeps in-frame clones, though not all of them. The data contain some 43,000 clones, approximately 89% of them singletons. A word on this clone: The antigen remains unidentified.

Each HIV participant was treated in the United States. The TCR was taken from a woman in her fifties or sixties with HIV. Sequenced material: unsorted PBMCs, taken 0.1 years before starting antiretroviral therapy.

The CDR3 loop reads CASSETRFGTYEQYF. CDR3 in DNA: TGTGCCAGCAGTGAGACACGGTTCGGAACCTACGAGCAGTACTTC. V and J are TRBV2 and TRBJ2-7, with D unclear. Germline loops: CDR1 SNHLY, CDR2 FYNNEI. V lost 3 bases, J lost 2 bases, and 14 bases lay in between. The CDR3 sequence is 15 residues long.